The 7 T cell receptor beta chains below were found in one sample sequenced in a study of T cells after yellow fever vaccination. TCRdb fed the 5' RACE reads into MiXCR, producing one record per CDR3 protein. The data contain some 670,000 distinct CDR3 sequences, 9% to 15% of them singletons. Material: PBMCs, obtained on the day of the yellow fever booster vaccination. The receptor set was obtained from a man aged 25-40 years who received the YFV17D yellow fever vaccine.

This clonotype has a handful of counts. J is TRBJ1-1 and V is TRBV18; no clear D. V lost 0 bases, J lost 6 bases, and 11 bases lay in between. Per the germline V gene, CDR1 is KGHSH and CDR2 is LQKENI. This CDR3 has 14 amino acids. The CDR3: CASSPPNPPPEAFF. The CDR3 DNA is TGTGCCAGCTCACCACCGAATCCCCCTCCTGAAGCTTTCTTT.

The gene calls are TRBV6-2 or TRBV6-3 and TRBJ2-3, with D perhaps given as TRBD1 or TRBD2 (5 bases each). Germline loops: CDR1 MNHEY, CDR2 SVGEGT. This CDR3 has 14 amino acids. The germline V and J ends were trimmed by 4 bases and 2 bases, with 10 bases remaining between them. The CDR3 loop reads CASSFEGTTDTQYF. DNA of the CDR3: TGTGCCAGCAGTTTCGAAGGGACCACAGATACGCAGTATTTT.

The chain has TRBV30 and TRBJ2-3; 16 bases agree with TRBD2. The germline V gene has CDR1 GTSNPN and CDR2 SVGIG (reference sequence). The ends lost 5 bases at V and 1 base at J; junction bases unmatched: 9. CDR3 length: 18 amino acids. The CDR3 sequence: CAWCPGTSGRGGTDTQYF. CDR3 bases: TGTGCCTGGTGCCCCGGGACTAGCGGGAGGGGTGGCACAGATACGCAGTATTTT.

The gene calls are TRBV11-2 and TRBJ2-1; D is unclear. The V gene's germline CDR1 is SGHAT and CDR2 FQNNGV. CDR3 length: 13 residues. V shed 2 bases and J shed 7 bases, with 9 bases lying between them. CDR3 loop: CASSLISGNEQFF. The CDR3 DNA follows: TGTGCCAGCAGCTTAATCTCTGGTAATGAGCAGTTCTTC.

This clonotype occurred a few times. The rearrangement uses TRBV12-3 or TRBV12-4 and TRBJ1-5; D remains ambiguous. Trimming stripped 2 bases from V and 4 bases from J, with 9 bases between. The CDR3 extends over 14 amino acids. The CDR3 bases are TGTGCCAGCAGTTTAATGGAAGGAAATCAGCCCCAGCATTTT. Amino acids: CASSLMEGNQPQHF.

There are a few counts of this clonotype. V and J are TRBV20-1 and TRBJ2-7; D is possibly TRBD2 (6 bases). CDR1 and CDR2 (germline): DFQATT, SNEGSKA (reference sequence). V lost 3 bases to trimming and J lost 3 bases, with 9 bases between them. The CDR3 totals 12 residues. In DNA, the CDR3 is TGCAGTGCTAGTGAGCGGGTCTACGAGCAGTACTTC. Its protein product is CSASERVYEQYF.

This clonotype was counted a few times. The chain is built from TRBV28 and TRBJ1-1, with 7 bases that match TRBD1. V lost 5 bases to trimming and J lost 1 base; unmatched junction nucleotides: 7. There are 15 residues in the CDR3. Germline-derived CDR1 and CDR2 are MDHEN and SYDVKM. The CDR3, as DNA: TGTGCCAGCAGTACCCCCGGGACAGCGAACACTGAAGCTTTCTTT. Translated: CASSTPGTANTEAFF.